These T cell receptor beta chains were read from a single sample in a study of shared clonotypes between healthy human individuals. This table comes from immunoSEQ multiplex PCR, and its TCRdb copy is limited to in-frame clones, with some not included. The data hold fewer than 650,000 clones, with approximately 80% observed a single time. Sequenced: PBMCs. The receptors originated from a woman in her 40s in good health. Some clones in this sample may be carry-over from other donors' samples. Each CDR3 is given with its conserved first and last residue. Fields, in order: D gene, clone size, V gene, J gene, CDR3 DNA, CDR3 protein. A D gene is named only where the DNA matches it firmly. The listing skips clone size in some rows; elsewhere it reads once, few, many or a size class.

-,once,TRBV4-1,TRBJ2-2,TGCGCCAGCAGCCCCTTGGGGGGAGCCACCGGGGAGCTGTTTTTT,CASSPLGGATGELFF
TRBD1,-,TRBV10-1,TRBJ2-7,TGCGCCAGCAGCCGGGACAGGACCTCCTACGAGCAGTACTTC,CASSRDRTSYEQYF
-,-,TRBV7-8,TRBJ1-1,TGTGCCAGCAGCTTAGCGGGCGGCAGGAACACTGAAGCTTTCTTT,CASSLAGGRNTEAFF
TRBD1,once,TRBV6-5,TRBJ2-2,TGTGCCAGCAGCGAACAGGGGGCCGGCACCGGGGAGCTGTTTTTT,CASSEQGAGTGELFF
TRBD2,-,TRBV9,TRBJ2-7,TGTGCCAGCAGCCCCGGTCCTAGCGGGAAAGGCTACGAGCAGTACTTC,CASSPGPSGKGYEQYF
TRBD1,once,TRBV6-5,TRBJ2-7,TGTGCCAGCAGCCCCGGGACAGGGTGGGCCGAGCAGTACTTC,CASSPGTGWAEQYF
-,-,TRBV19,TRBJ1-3,TGTGCCAGTAGCCCGGGACCCGCTGTAAACACCATATATTTT,CASSPGPAVNTIYF
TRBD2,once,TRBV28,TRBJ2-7,TGTGCCAGCAGTCCTCTGACTAGCGGGAGGGGGTACGAGCAGTACTTC,CASSPLTSGRGYEQYF
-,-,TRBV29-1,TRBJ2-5,TGCAGCGTTGGAGGGGTAGAGACCCAGTACTTC,CSVGGVETQYF
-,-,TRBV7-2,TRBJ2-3,TGTGCCAGCAGCCCAGGGATAGCGAGCACAGATACGCAGTATTTT,CASSPGIASTDTQYF
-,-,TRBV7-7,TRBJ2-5,TGTGCTAGCAGCTTAGTAGGTCAGGCGTCCACCCAGTACTTC,CASSLVGQASTQYF
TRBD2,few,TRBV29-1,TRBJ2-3,TGCAGCGATATACTAGCGGCTAGCACAGATACGCAGTATTTT,CSDILAASTDTQYF
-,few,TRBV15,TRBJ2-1,TGTGCCACCAGCAGAGACCACAATGAGCAGTTCTTC,CATSRDHNEQFF
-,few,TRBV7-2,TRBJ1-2,TGTGCCAGCAGCTTTTTGGTGGAAGGCTACACCTTC,CASSFLVEGYTF
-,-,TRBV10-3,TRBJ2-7,TGTGCCACGCGCAGGGACTCCCCCGAGCAGTACTTC,CATRRDSPEQYF
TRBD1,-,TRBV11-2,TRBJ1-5,TGTGCCAGCAGCTTTGGGGACAGGCAGCCCCAGCATTTT,CASSFGDRQPQHF
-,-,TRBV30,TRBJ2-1,TGTGCCTGGAGTTCCGGCCCAAACAATGAGCAGTTCTTC,CAWSSGPNNEQFF
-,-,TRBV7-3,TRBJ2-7,TGTGCCAGCAGCTTAGGAGGAGGGGCCTCCTACGAGCAGTACTTC,CASSLGGGASYEQYF
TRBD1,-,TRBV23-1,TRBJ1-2,TGCGCCAGCATTTCTGGACAGGGAGAATATGGCTACACCTTC,CASISGQGEYGYTF
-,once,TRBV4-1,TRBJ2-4,TGCGCCAGCAGCCAAGATTACGCAGGAGTAGCCAAAAACATTCAGTACTTC,CASSQDYAGVAKNIQYF
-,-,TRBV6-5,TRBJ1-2,TGTGCCAGCAGTTACTCTTTGCGGTTTGGCTACACCTTC,CASSYSLRFGYTF
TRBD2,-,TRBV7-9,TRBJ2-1,TGTGCCAGCAGCTTGATCGCGGGACTAGCGGGGTACAATGAGCAGTTCTTC,CASSLIAGLAGYNEQFF
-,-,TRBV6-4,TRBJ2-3,TGTGCCAGCAGTCCCGGGGCTAGCGACACAGATACGCAGTATTTT,CASSPGASDTDTQYF
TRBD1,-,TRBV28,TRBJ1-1,TGTGCCAGCAGTTCGGGACAGGGAGATGGAACTGAAGCTTTCTTT,CASSSGQGDGTEAFF
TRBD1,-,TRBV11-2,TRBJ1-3,TGTGCCAGCAGCTTAGCCAGGACAGGGTCTGGAAACACCATATATTTT,CASSLARTGSGNTIYF
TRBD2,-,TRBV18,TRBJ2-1,TGTGCCAGCTCACCCCAGACTAGCGGTTTCTACAATGAGCAGTTCTTC,CASSPQTSGFYNEQFF
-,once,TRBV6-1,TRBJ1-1,TGTGCCAGCAGCCCAAGGGGTGACACTGAAGCTTTCTTT,CASSPRGDTEAFF
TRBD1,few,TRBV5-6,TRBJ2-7,TGTGCCAGCAGCTTCTTGCGACAGGGGGCCTACGAGCAGTACTTC,CASSFLRQGAYEQYF